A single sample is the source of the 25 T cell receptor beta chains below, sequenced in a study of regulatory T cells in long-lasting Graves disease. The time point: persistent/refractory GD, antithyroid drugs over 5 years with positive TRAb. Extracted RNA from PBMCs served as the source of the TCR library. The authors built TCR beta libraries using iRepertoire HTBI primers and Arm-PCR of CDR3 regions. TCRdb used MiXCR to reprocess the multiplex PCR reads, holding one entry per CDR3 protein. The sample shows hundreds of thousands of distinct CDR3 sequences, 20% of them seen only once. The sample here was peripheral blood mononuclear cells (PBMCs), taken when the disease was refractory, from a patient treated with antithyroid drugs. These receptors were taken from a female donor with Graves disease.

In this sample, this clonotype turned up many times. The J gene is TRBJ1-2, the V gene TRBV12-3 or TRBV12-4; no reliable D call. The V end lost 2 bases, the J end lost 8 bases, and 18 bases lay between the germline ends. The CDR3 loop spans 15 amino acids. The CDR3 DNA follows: TGTGCCAGCAGTTTAAGGGCAGGACCGACCCGAGGCTACACCTTC. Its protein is CASSLRAGPTRGYTF.

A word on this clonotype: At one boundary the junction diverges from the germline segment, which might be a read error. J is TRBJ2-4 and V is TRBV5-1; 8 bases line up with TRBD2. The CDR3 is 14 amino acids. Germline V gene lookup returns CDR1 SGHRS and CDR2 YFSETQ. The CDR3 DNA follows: TGTGCCAGCAGCCTAAACGGACTAGCCAACATTCAGTACTTC. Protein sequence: CASSLNGLANIQYF.

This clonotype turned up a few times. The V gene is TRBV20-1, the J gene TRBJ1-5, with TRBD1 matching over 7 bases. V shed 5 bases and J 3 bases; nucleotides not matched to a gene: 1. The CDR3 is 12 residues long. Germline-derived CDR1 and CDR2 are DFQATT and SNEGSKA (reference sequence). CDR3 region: CSAGQVNQPQHF. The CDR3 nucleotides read TGCAGTGCTGGACAGGTCAATCAGCCCCAGCATTTT.

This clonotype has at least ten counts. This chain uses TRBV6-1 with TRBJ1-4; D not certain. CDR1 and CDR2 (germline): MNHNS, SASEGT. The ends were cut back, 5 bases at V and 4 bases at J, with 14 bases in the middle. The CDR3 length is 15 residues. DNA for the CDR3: TGTGCCAGCAGTCTTGCGGCAGGAGGTAATGAAAAACTGTTTTTT. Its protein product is CASSLAAGGNEKLFF.

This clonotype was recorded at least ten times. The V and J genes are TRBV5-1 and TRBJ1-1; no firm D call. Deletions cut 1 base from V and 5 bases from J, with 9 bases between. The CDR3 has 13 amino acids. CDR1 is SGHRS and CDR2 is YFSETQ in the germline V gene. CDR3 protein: CASSLFIGTEAFF. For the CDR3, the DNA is TGCGCCAGCAGCTTGTTTATAGGAACTGAAGCTTTCTTT.

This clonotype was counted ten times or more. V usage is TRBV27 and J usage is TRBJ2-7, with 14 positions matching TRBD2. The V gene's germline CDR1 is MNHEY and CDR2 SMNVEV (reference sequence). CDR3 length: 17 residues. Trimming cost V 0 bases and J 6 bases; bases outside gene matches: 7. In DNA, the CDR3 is TGTGCCAGCAGTTTATCGGCCGGGACTAGCGGGAGTGGCGAGCAGTACTTC. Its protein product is CASSLSAGTSGSGEQYF.

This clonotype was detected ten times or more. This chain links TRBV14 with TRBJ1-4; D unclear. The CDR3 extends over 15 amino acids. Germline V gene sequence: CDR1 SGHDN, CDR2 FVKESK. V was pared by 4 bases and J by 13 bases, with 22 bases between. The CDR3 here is CASSPLSSGGHRLFF. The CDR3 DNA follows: TGTGCCAGCAGCCCCCTTTCGTCCGGAGGGCATAGACTGTTTTTT.

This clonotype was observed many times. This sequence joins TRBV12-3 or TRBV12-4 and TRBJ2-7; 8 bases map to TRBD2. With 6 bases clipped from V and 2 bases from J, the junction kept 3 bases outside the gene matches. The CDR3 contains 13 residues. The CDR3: CASRTSETYEQYF. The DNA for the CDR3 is TGTGCCAGCAGGACTAGCGAAACCTACGAGCAGTACTTC.

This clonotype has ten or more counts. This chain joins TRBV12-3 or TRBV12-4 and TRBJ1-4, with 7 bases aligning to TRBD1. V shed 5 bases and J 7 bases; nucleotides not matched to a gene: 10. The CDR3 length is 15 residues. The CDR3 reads CASSHRQGSSEKLFF. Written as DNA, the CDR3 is TGTGCCAGCAGTCACCGACAGGGCTCTTCTGAAAAACTGTTTTTT.

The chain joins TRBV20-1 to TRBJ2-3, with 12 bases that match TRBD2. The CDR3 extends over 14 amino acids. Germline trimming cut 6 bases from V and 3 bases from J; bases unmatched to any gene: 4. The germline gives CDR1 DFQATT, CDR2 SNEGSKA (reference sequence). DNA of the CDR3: TGCAGTGCCTTAGGGACTAGCGGGACAGATACGCAGTATTTT. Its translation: CSALGTSGTDTQYF.

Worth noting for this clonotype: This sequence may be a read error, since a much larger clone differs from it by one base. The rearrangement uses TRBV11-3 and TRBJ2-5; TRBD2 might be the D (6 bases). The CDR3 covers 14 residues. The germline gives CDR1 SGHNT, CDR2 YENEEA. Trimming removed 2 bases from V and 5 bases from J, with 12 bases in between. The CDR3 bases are TGTGCCAGCAGCTTATCCGGGGGAGACGAGACCCAGTACTTC. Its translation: CASSLSGGDETQYF. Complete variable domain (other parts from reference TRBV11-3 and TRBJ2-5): EAGVVQSPRYKIIEKKQPVAFWCNPISGHNTLYWYLQNLGQGPELLIRYENEEAVDDSQLPKDRFSAERLKGVDSTLKIQPAELGDSAVYLCASSLSGGDETQYFGPGTRLLVL.

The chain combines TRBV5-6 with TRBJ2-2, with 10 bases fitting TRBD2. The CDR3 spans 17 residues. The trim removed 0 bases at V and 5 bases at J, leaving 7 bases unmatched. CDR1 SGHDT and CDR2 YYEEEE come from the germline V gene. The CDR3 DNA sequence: TGTGCCAGCAGCTTGGAGGGGCTAGCGGGAGTGACCGGGGAGCTGTTTTTT. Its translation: CASSLEGLAGVTGELFF.

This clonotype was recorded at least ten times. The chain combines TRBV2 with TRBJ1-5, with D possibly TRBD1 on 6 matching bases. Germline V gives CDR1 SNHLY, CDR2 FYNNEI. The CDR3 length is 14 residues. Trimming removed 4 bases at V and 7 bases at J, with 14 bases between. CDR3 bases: TGTGCCAGCAGTGTGGGGGGGGCCCGGCAGCCCCAGCATTTT. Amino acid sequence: CASSVGGARQPQHF. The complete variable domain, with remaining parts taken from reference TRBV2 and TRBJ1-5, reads EPEVTQTPSHQVTQMGQEVILRCVPISNHLYFYWYRQILGQKVEFLVSFYNNEISEKSEIFDDQFSVERPDGSNFTLKIRSTKLEDSAMYFCASSVGGARQPQHFGDGTRLSIL.

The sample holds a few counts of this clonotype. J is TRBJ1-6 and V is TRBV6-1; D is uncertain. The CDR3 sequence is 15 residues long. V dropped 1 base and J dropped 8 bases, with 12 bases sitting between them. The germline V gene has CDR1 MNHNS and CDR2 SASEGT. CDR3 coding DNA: TGTGCCAGCAGTGAAGAAGGCTCCCGGGATTCACCCCTCCACTTT. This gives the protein CASSEEGSRDSPLHF.

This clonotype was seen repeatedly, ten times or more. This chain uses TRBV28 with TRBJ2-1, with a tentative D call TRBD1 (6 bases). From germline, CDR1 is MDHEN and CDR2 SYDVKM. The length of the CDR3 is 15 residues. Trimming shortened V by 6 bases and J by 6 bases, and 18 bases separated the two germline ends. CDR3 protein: CASRTGLRVGNEQFF. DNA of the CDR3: TGTGCCAGCAGGACAGGACTCCGTGTGGGCAATGAGCAGTTCTTC. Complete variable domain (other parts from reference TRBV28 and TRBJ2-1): DVKVTQSSRYLVKRTGEKVFLECVQDMDHENMFWYRQDPGLGLRLIYFSYDVKMKEKGDIPEGYSVSREKKERFSLILESASTNQTSMYLCASRTGLRVGNEQFFGPGTRLTVL.

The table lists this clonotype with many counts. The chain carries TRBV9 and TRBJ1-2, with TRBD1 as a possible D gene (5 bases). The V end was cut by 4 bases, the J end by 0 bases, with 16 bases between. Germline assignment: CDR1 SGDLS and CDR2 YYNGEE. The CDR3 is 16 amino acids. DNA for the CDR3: TGTGCCAGCAGCCCCCGGGTAGGGGTGGCTAACTATGGCTACACCTTC. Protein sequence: CASSPRVGVANYGYTF.

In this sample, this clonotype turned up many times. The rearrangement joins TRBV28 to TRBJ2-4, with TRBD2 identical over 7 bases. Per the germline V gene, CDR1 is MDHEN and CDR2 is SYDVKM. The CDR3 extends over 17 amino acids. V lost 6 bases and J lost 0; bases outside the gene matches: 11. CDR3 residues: CASRGGAGIGAKNIQYF. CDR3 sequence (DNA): TGTGCCAGCAGGGGGGGAGCGGGAATCGGAGCCAAAAACATTCAGTACTTC.

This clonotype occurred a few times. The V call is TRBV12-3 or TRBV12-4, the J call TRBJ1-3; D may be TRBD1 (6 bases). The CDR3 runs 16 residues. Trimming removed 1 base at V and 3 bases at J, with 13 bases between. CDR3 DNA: TGTGCCAGCAGTTTAGGGTTACAGGGTAGTGGAAACACCATATATTTT. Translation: CASSLGLQGSGNTIYF.

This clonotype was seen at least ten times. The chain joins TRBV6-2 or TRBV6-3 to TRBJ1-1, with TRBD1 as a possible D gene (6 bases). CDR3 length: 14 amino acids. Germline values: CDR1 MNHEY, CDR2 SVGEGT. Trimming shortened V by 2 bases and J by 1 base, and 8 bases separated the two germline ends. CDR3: CASSYGRGNTEAFF. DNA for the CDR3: TGTGCCAGCAGTTACGGCAGGGGGAACACTGAAGCTTTCTTT.

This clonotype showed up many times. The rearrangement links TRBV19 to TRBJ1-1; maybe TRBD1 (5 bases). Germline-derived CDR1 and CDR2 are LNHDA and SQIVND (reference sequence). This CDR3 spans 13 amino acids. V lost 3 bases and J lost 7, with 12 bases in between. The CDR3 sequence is CASSIRTTDEAFF. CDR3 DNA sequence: TGTGCCAGTAGTATCCGGACAACGGATGAAGCTTTCTTT.

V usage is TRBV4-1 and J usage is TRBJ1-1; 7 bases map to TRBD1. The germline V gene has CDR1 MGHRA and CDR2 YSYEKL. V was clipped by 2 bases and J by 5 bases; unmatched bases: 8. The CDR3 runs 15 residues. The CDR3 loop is CASSQITGVRTEAFF. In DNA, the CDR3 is TGCGCCAGCAGCCAAATTACAGGGGTTCGAACTGAAGCTTTCTTT.

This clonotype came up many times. The CDR3 loop reads CASSAESNEKLFF. DNA of the CDR3: TGTGCCAGCAGTGCCGAATCTAATGAAAAACTGTTTTTT. This chain uses TRBV2 with TRBJ1-4, with D unclear. CDR1 is SNHLY and CDR2 is FYNNEI in the germline V gene. The CDR3 has 13 residues. Trimming shortened V by 4 bases and J by 3 bases, and 6 bases separated the two germline ends.

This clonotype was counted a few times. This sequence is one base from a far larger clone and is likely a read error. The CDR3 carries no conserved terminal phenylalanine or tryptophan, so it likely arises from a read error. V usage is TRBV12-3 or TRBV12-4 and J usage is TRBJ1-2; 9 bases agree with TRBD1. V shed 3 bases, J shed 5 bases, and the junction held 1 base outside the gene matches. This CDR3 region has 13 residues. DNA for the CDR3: TGTGCCAGCAGTTTGGGACAGGGATATGGCTACACCCTC. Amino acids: CASSLGQGYGYTL.

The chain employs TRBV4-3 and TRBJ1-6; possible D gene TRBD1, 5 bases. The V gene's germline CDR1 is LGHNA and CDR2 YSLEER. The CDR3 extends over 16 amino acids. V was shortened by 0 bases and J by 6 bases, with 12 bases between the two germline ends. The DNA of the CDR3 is TGCGCCAGCAGCCAAGATCTGGGACGACTTAATTCACCCCTCCACTTT. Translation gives CASSQDLGRLNSPLHF.

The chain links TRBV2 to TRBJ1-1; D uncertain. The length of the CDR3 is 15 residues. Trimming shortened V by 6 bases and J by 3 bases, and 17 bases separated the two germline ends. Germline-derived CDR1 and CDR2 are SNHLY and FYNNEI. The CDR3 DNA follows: TGTGCCAGCAGCGAACACGGTGGTTATGACACTGAAGCTTTCTTT. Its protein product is CASSEHGGYDTEAFF.